The text below deals with one TCR beta chain. This clonotype was detected many times. The antigen it binds to is not known. No base qualities exist here, and no much larger clone lies one base off it. The label giving this sample's time point can be read as: newly diagnosed GD, antithyroid drugs for less than 3 months. RNA was extracted from PBMCs in TRIzol for both TCR sequencing and RNA sequencing. Graves' disease was diagnosed according to American Thyroid Association guidelines. Patients were recruited from an endocrinology department in Xi'an, China. Each patient gave approximately 9.7 milliliters of peripheral blood, collected in an EDTA anticoagulant tube. PBMCs were isolated by Ficoll Paque Plus density gradient separation without further T cell sorting. An Agilent 2100 Bioanalyzer and agarose gel were used to check RNA quality, while a NanoDrop 2000 measured RNA concentration. V loses 0 bases at its end and J loses 4 bases; junction bases beyond the gene matches: 6. Based on the germline V gene (reference sequence), the CDR1 and CDR2 sequences are LGHDT and YNNKEL. The cysteine opens and the phenylalanine closes a CDR3 of 17 amino acids. Kept here is only the CDR3 DNA, which spans 51 bases and is read in frame from base 1.

This entry is derived from a study of regulatory T cells in long-lasting Graves disease (dated by TCRdb to about 2021). Regarding the complete study: Newly diagnosed Graves' disease patients had taken antithyroid drugs for less than 3 months. Peripheral blood TCR sequencing and RNA sequencing compared persistent Graves' disease patients with newly diagnosed Graves' disease patients. The study was registered as a clinical trial and conducted in China. A total of around 35 samples underwent TCR sequencing, from some 13 patients with persistent Graves' disease and 20 or so patients with newly diagnosed Graves' disease. The paper as a whole reports these results and caveats: A larger number of public clonotypes was shared among persistent patients (approximately 2,600) than among newly diagnosed patients (about 990). Sequencing and analysis were limited to the TCR beta chain. As a limitation, the authors acknowledged that the small sample size may reduce accuracy. Peripheral blood alone was examined, since thyroid tissue, which constituted the primary lesion, could not be accessed. Persistent disease showed preferential use of TRBV28, TRBJ1-2 and TRBJ2-5, whereas newly diagnosed disease favored TRBV20-1 and TRBJ2-1. Persistent Graves' disease patients showed lower TCR Shannon entropy and fewer highly expanded clones than newly diagnosed patients, suggesting clonal expansion.

Library preparation employed multiplex PCR. The sequencing machine was an Illumina HiSeq 4000. TCR beta libraries were built with iRepertoire HTBI primers and Arm-PCR amplification of CDR3 regions. Before sequencing, the PCR products underwent gel purification. As for how the authors treated the data: A total of roughly 65 TRBV and some 15 TRBJ segments were identified across samples and were used for gene usage analysis of CDR3 amino acid clonotypes. Filtered high-quality paired reads were merged into contigs using COPE and FqMerger. BLAST was used to align contigs to IMGT TRBV, TRBD and TRBJ reference genes, with CDR3 defined following IMGT. Highly expanded clones were defined as clonotypes with a frequency above 0.1%. Shannon entropy was used to measure repertoire diversity, and the Gini coefficient was used to measure V-J evenness. A clonotype found in more than one individual was treated as public. TCRdb trimmed public reads at Q25 via fastp, called clones via MiXCR and kept in-frame beta chains. Rows merge per CDR3 protein into single entries with the most common DNA and genes. The V and J calls here are based on TCRdb, not the publication. The sample includes around 460,000 distinct CDR3 sequences, with less than 15% observed a single time. The ten largest account for approximately 15% of the sample.

These data also featured in a second study, about T cells in Graves' hyperthyroidism and ophthalmopathy. According to the second study: A patient counted as having stable Graves' hyperthyroidism if no progression to ophthalmopathy occurred over 18 months of follow-up. Hyperthyroidism patients were newly diagnosed, had a disease duration of under 2 months, and were aged 18 to 65 years. The study excluded patients with uncontrolled infections, other autoimmune diseases, pregnancy or lactation. Diagnoses relied on clinical symptoms, serum thyroxine and TRAb, thyroid ultrasound and orbital computed tomography. The first round of RT-PCR for the TCR CDR3 was performed with the HTBI primer set and the Qiagen OneStep RT-PCR kit. Most expanded thyroid clonotypes (frequency above 0.001) were also detected in blood, suggesting blood repertoires may reflect thyroid immune responses. A model built on a 13 V-J signature distinguished ophthalmopathy from stable hyperthyroidism, reaching 85% to 90% sensitivity and under 84% specificity in cross-validation and 80%/75% in testing. In validation, the model predicted progression to ophthalmopathy with 55% to 71% sensitivity and 72% to 85% specificity, a median of 6.5 months before onset. TCR V-J signatures able to tell the groups apart were searched for in a discovery cohort of some 97 patients, of whom over 40 had Graves' ophthalmopathy and around 57 had stable Graves' hyperthyroidism. Prospective prediction of ophthalmopathy was tested in an independent validation cohort of 18 to 20 hyperthyroidism patients and 17 patients who later progressed to ophthalmopathy. For training and testing, the 100 or so patients in the discovery cohort were randomly divided in a 7:3 ratio. Thyroid tissue and blood T-cell repertoires from six Graves' hyperthyroidism patients were also compared in the study. After sampling, hyperthyroidism patients received methimazole starting at 30 mg daily, and ophthalmopathy patients received high-dose intravenous methylprednisolone. Libraries were constructed in a second round of multiplex PCR, after which size selection and purification were performed. Paired-end sequencing of the libraries was performed with 100 bp reads on an Illumina HiSeq2000. Raw data were processed with SOAPnuke, discarding reads with adapters, uncalled bases, mean Phred below 15, or no exact constant-primer or identifier match. COPE v1.2.5 was used to merge high-quality paired reads, and clonotypes were defined as unique nucleotide sequences. Clonotypes were aligned to IMGT TRBV, TRBD and TRBJ reference segments using MiTCR v1.1. The analysis included only V-J combinations with a frequency above 0.0001, which together covered 99% to 99.2% of the repertoires. The TCS score was defined as F50 (clonal expansion) divided by E x V (chaos), with BLOSUM62-based TCRdist calculated between CDR3 peptides within each V-J. Welch's t-statistics and random forest reduced some 510 V-J features to 13, which were used in a naive Bayes classifier (R e1071). No statistical method was used to set the sample size in advance, and investigators knew the group allocation. According to the paper, TCR Vbeta CDR3 sequencing was carried out on 135 peripheral blood samples, which came from some 41 ophthalmopathy, about 75 hyperthyroidism and roughly 17 progressor patients.

The sequences come from peripheral blood mononuclear cells (PBMCs), collected at new diagnosis, from a patient treated with antithyroid drugs. This sequence uses TRBV3-1 and TRBJ2-3, with 11 bases aligning to TRBD2. This TCR derives from a woman between 45 and 65 years old with Graves disease. Donor details come from another sample of the same person, matched by shared clones. The DNA is TGTGCCAGCAGCCAAGATTTAGCGGGAGGGCGGCCAGATACGCAGTATTTT. It codes for CASSQDLAGGRPDTQYF.